Sequencing of this T cell receptor beta chain was carried out in a study of blood T cells in healthy people across ages. General study findings and limits: Per million T cells, TCR beta diversity dropped roughly linearly as age increased.

For the second PCR, which ran for about 6 to 11 cycles, a sample-barcoded 5' primer and a J-beta primer mix were used. TCRdb re-derived calls from the 5' RACE reads in MiXCR, one entry per CDR3 protein. Among approximately 2,000,000 distinct CDR3 sequences listed, more than 35% were seen once. This clonotype appeared a few times. The antigen remains unidentified. The CDR3 loop spans 14 amino acids. Looked up from germline, CDR1 is DFQATT and CDR2 is SNEGSKA (reference sequence). V was pared by 5 bases and J by 5 bases, with 10 bases of the junction left unmatched. Specimen: blood. The V and J genes are TRBV20-1 and TRBJ2-5; 8 positions agree with TRBD2. The receptor was isolated from a human donor in good health. The DNA for the CDR3 is TGCAGTGCTCCTCCAGCGGGGGAGCCGGAGACCCAGTACTTC. Amino acid sequence: CSAPPAGEPETQYF.